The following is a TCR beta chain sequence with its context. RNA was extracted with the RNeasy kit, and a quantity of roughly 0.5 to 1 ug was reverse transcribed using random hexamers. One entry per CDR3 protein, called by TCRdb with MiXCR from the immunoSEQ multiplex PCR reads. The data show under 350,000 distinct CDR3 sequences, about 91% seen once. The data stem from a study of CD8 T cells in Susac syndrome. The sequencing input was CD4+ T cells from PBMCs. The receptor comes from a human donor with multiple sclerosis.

The CDR3 sequence is CASRRQGMNTEAFF. The CDR3 DNA follows: TGTGCCAGCAGGAGACAGGGGATGAACACTGAAGCTTTCTTT. V is TRBV11-3 and J is TRBJ1-1, with 8 bases fitting TRBD1. V lost 6 bases, J lost 0 bases, and 3 bases stayed unmatched. CDR1 and CDR2 (germline): SGHNT, YENEEA. The CDR3 covers 14 residues.